This TCR beta chain is drawn from a study of blood T cell repertoires in COVID-19. Study context: The United States, Italy and Spain supplied acute and convalescent COVID-19 samples.

Original handling: Amplification of reference gene primers provided the estimated nucleated cell counts. TCRdb's copy holds only in-frame clones and misses some; the assay was immunoSEQ multiplex PCR. Clone size and V and J calls were adopted from that table, with D and trimming inferred from the DNA. The sample lists 200,000 to 300,000 clones; about 90% were seen once. This CDR3 contains 14 residues. V was clipped by 4 bases and J by 4 bases; unmatched bases: 6. The V gene's germline CDR1 is SGDLS and CDR2 YYNGEE. Sequenced: peripheral blood. The source of this sequence is a man aged 25-40 years with COVID-19, enrolled during active disease. J is TRBJ1-1 and V is TRBV9; 8 nucleotides match TRBD1. The CDR3 here is CASSLGQDLTEAFF. DNA for the CDR3: TGTGCCAGCAGCCTGGGACAGGACCTCACTGAAGCTTTCTTT.